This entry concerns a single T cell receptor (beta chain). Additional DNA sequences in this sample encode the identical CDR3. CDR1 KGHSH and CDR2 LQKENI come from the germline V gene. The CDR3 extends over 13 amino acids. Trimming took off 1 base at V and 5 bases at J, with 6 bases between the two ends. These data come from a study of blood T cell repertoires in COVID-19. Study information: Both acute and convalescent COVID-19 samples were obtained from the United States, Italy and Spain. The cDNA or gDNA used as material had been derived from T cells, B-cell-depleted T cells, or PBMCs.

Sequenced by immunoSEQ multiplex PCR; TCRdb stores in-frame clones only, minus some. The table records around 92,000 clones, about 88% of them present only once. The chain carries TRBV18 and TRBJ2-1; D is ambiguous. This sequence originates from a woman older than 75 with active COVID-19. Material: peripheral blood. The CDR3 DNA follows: TGTGCCAGCTCACCACTGTTAGACAATGAGCAGTTCTTC. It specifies CASSPLLDNEQFF.